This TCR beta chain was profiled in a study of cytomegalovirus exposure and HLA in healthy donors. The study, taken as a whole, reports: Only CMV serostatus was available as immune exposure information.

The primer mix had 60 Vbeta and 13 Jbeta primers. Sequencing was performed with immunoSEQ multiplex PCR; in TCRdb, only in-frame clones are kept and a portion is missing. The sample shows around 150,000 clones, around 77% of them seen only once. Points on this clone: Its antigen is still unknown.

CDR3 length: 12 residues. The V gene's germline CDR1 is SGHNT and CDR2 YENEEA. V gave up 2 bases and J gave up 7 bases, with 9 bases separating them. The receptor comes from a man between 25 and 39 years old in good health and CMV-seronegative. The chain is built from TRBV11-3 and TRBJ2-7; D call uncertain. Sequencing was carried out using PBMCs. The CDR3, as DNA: TGTGCCAGCAGCTTACCCCCTCGGGAGCAGTACTTC. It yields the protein CASSLPPREQYF.